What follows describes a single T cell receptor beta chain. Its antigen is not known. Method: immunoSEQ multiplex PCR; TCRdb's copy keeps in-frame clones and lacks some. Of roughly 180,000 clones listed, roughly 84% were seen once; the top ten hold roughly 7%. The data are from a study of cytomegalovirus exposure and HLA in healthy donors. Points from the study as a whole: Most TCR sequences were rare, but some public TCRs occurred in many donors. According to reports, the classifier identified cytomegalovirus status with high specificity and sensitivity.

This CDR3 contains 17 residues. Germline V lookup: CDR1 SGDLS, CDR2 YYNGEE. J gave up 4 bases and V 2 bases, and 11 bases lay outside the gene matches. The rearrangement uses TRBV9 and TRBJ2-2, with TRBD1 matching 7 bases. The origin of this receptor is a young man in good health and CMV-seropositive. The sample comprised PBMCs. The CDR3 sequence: CASSVYRGLVGTGELFF. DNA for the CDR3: TGTGCCAGCAGCGTTTACAGGGGATTGGTTGGCACCGGGGAGCTGTTTTTT.